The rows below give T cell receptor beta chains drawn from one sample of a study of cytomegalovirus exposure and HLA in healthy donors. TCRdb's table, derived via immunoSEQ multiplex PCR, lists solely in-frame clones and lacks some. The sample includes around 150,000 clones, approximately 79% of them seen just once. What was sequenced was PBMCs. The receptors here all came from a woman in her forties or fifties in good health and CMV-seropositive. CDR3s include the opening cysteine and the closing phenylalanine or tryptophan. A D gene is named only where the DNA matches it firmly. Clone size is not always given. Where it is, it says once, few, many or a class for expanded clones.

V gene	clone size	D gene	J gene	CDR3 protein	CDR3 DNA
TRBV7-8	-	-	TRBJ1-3	CASSPVIGRGLSGNTIYF	TGTGCCAGCAGCCCGGTCATTGGCAGGGGCCTCTCTGGAAACACCATATATTTT
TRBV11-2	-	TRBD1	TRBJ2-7	CASSLDGAGGGYEQYF	TGTGCCAGCAGCTTAGATGGGGCAGGGGGTGGCTACGAGCAGTACTTC
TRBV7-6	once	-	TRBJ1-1	CASSLEIGDTEAFF	TGTGCCAGCAGCTTAGAGATAGGGGACACTGAAGCTTTCTTT
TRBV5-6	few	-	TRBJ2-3	CASSFREAYSADTQYF	TGTGCCAGCAGTTTCCGGGAAGCTTATAGCGCAGATACGCAGTATTTT
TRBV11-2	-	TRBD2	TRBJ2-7	CASSSSGTIPYEQYF	TGTGCCAGCAGCTCTTCCGGGACTATACCCTACGAGCAGTACTTC
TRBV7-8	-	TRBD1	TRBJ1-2	CASSHGQGGGYTF	TGTGCCAGCAGCCATGGACAGGGAGGTGGCTACACCTTC
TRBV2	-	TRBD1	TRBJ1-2	CASSHDRDRGFEGYTF	TGTGCCAGCAGTCACGACCGGGACAGGGGATTTGAAGGCTACACCTTC
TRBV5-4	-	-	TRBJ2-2	CASSTGHANTGELFF	TGTGCCAGCAGTACAGGGCACGCGAACACCGGGGAGCTGTTTTTT
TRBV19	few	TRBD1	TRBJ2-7	CASSPRTGYYEQYF	TGTGCCAGTAGTCCAAGGACAGGGTACTACGAGCAGTACTTC
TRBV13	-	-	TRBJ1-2	CASSSRRARAYTF	TGTGCCAGCAGCTCCCGCAGGGCCCGAGCATACACCTTC
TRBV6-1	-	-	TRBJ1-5	CASSSQSNQPQHF	TGTGCCAGCAGTTCCCAGAGCAATCAGCCCCAGCATTTT